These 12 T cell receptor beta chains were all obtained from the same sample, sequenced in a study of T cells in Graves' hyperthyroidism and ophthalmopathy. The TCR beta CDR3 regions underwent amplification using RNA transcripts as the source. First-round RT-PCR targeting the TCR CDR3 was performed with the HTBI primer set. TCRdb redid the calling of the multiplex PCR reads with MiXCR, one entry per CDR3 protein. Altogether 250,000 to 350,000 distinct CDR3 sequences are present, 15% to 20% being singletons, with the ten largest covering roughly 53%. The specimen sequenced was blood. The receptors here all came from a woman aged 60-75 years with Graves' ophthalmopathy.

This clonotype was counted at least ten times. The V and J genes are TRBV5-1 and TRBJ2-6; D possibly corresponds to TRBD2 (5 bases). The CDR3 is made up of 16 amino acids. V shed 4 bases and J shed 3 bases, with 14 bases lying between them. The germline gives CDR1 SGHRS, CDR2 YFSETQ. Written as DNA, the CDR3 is TGCGCCAGCAGCATACAGCAGAGCGGTGGGGCCAACGTCCTGACTTTC. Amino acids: CASSIQQSGGANVLTF.

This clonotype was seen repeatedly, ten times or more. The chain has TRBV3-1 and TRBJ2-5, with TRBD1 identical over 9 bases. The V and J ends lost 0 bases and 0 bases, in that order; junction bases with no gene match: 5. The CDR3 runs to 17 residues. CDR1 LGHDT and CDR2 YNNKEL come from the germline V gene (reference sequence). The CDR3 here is CASSQERDRVYQETQYF. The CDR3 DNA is TGTGCCAGCAGCCAAGAAAGGGACAGGGTGTACCAAGAGACCCAGTACTTC.

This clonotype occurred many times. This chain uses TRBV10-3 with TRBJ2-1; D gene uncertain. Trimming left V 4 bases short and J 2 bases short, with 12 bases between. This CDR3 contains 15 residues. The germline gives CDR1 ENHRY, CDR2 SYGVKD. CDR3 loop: CAISGTGVPYNEQFF. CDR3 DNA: TGTGCCATCAGTGGAACTGGAGTTCCCTACAATGAGCAGTTCTTC.

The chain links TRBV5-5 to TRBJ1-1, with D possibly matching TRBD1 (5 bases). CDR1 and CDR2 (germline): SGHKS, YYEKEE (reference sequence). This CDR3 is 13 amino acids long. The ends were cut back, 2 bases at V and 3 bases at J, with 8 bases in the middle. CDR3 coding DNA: TGTGCCAGCAGCTTCAGGGCTGACACTGAAGCTTTCTTT. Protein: CASSFRADTEAFF.

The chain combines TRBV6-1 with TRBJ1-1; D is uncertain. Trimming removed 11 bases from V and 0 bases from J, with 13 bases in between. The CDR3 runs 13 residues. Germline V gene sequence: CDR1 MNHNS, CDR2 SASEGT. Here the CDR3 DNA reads TGTGCCGTAGGGTATGATTTGAACACTGAAGCTTTCTTT. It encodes CAVGYDLNTEAFF.

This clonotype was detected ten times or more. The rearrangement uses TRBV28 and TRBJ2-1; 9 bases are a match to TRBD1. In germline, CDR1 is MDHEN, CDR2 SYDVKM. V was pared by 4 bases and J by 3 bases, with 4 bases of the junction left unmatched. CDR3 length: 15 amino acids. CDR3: CASSWVTGGYNEQFF. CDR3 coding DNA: TGTGCCAGCAGTTGGGTGACAGGGGGCTACAATGAGCAGTTCTTC.

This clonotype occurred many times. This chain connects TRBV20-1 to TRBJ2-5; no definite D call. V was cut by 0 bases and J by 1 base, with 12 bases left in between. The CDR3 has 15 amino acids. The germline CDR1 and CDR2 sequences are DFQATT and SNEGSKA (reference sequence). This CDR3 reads CSARDVLRPQETQYF. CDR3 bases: TGCAGTGCTAGAGATGTTTTAAGGCCCCAAGAGACCCAGTACTTC.

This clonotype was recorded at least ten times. The CDR3 protein is CAWSGLAANSYNEQFF. CDR3 nucleotides: TGTGCCTGGAGTGGGTTAGCGGCTAACTCCTACAATGAGCAGTTCTTC. V usage is TRBV30 and J usage is TRBJ2-1; the D gene is possibly TRBD2 (6 bases). This CDR3 contains 16 residues. V dropped 1 base and J dropped 0 bases, with 13 bases sitting between them. The V gene's germline CDR1 is GTSNPN and CDR2 SVGIG (reference sequence).

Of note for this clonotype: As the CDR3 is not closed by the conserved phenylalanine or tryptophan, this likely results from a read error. The CDR3 region is CASSLAAAMGGYTL. The CDR3 DNA is TGTGCCAGCAGCTTAGCGGCGGCGATGGGGGGCTACACCCTC. The chain employs TRBV7-9 and TRBJ1-2; D is ambiguous. CDR1 is SEHNR and CDR2 is FQNEAQ in the germline V gene (reference sequence). The V gene lost 0 bases and the J gene lost 8 bases, with 13 bases spanning the gap. The CDR3 spans 14 residues.

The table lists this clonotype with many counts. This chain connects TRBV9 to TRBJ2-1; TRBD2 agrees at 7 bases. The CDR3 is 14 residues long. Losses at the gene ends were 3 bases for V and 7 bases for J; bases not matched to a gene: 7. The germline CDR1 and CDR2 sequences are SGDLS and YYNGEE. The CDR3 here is CASSGGRATNEQFF. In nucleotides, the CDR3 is TGTGCCAGCAGCGGAGGGAGGGCCACAAATGAGCAGTTCTTC.

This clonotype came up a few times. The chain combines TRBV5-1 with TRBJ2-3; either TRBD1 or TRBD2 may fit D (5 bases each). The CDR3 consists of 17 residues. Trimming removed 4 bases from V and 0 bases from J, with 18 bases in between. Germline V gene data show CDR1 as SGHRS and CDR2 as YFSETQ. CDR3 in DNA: TGCGCCAGCAGCACGGTCGTGGGGGAGATCAGCACAGATACGCAGTATTTT. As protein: CASSTVVGEISTDTQYF.

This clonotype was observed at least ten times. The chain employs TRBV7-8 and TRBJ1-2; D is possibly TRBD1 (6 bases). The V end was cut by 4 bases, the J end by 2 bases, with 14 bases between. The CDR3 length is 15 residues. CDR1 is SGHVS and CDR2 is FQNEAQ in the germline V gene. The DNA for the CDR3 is TGTGCCAGCAGCTCGAAGACAGGAGGAAACTATGGCTACACCTTC. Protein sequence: CASSSKTGGNYGYTF.